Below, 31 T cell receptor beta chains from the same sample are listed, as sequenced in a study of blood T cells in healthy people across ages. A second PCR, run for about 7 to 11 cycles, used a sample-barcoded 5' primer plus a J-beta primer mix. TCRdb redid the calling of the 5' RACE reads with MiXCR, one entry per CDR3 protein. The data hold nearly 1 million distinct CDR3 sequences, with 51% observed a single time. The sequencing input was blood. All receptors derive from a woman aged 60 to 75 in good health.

The CDR3 sequence: CASSQDGYGSSYEQYF. The CDR3 DNA is TGTGCCAGCAGCCAAGACGGGTACGGGAGCTCCTACGAGCAGTACTTC. J is TRBJ2-7 and V is TRBV3-1; maybe TRBD2 (6 bases). The CDR3 covers 16 residues. With 0 bases removed from V and 0 bases from J, the gap between germline ends came to 12 bases. The germline gives CDR1 LGHDT, CDR2 YNNKEL (reference sequence).

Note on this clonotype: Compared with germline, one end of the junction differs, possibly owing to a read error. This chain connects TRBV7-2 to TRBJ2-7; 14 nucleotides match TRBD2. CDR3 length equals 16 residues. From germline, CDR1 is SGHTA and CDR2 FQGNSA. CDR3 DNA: TGTGCCAGCAGCATAGCCGGGACTAGCGGGAGAAACGAGCAGTACTTC. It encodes CASSIAGTSGRNEQYF.

CDR3 bases: TGCAGTGCTAGAACTAGCGGGGCTAGCACAGATACGCAGTATTTT. Amino acid sequence: CSARTSGASTDTQYF. The rearrangement links TRBV20-1 to TRBJ2-3; TRBD2 matches at 10 bases. The germline CDR1 and CDR2 sequences are DFQATT and SNEGSKA (reference sequence). The V gene end was trimmed by 2 bases and the J gene end by 0 bases; junction bases not matched to a gene: 2. CDR3 size: 15 residues.

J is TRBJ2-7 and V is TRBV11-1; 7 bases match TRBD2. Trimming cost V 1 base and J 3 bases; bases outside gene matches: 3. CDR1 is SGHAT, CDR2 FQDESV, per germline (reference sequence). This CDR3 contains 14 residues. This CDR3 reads CASSLDWTSYEQYF. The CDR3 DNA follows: TGTGCCAGCAGCTTAGACTGGACTAGCTACGAGCAGTACTTC.

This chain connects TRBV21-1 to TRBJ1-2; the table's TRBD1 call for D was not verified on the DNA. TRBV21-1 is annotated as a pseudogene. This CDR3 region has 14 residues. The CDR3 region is CASRRDRGREGYTF. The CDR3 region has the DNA TGTGCCAGCAGACGGGACAGGGGGCGGGAAGGCTACACCTTC.

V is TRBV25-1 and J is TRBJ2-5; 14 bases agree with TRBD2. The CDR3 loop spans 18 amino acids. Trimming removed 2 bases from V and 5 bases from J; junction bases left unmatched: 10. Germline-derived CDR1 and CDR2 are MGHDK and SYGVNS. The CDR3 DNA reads TGTGCCAGCAGTGAACACGGACTAGCGGGAGGACAGAGGGAGACCCAGTACTTC. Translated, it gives CASSEHGLAGGQRETQYF. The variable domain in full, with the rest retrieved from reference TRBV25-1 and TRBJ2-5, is EADIYQTPRYLVIGTGKKITLECSQTMGHDKMYWYQQDPGMELHLIHYSYGVNSTEKGDLSSESTVSRIRTEHFPLTLESARPSHTSQYLCASSEHGLAGGQRETQYFGPGTRLLVL.

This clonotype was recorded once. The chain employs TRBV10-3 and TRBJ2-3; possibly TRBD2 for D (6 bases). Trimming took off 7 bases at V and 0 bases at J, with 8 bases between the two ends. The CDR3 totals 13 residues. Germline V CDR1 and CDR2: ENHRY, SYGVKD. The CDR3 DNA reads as TGTGCCATCACTGGGACTAGCACAGATACGCAGTATTTT. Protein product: CAITGTSTDTQYF.

As DNA, the CDR3 is TGTGCCAGCAGTGACACACTAGCGGGGGCTTCCTACGAGCAGTACTTC. It encodes CASSDTLAGASYEQYF. V is TRBV6-2 or TRBV6-3 and J is TRBJ2-7; the match to TRBD2 covers 11 bases. V was pared by 5 bases and J by 1 base, with 7 bases of the junction left unmatched. This CDR3 is built from 16 residues. Germline V gene sequence: CDR1 MNHEY, CDR2 SVGEGT.

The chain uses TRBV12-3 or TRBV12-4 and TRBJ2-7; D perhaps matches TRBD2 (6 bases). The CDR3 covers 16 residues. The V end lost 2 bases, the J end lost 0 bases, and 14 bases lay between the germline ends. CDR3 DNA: TGTGCCAGCAGTTTATCCGCGGGACCCTTCTCCTACGAGCAGTACTTC. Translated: CASSLSAGPFSYEQYF.

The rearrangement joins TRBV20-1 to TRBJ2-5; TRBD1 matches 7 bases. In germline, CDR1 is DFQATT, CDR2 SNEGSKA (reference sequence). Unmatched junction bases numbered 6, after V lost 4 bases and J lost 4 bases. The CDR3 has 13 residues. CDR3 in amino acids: CSAIDRVLETQYF. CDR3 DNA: TGCAGTGCTATAGACAGGGTTTTAGAGACCCAGTACTTC.

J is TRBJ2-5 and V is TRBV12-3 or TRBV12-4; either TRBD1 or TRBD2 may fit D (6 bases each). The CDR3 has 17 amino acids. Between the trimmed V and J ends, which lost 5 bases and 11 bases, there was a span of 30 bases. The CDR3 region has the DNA TGTGCCAGCAGTAGGGGGTCTAGCGTTCGCTCCTACAATGAGCAGTACTTC. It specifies CASSRGSSVRSYNEQYF.

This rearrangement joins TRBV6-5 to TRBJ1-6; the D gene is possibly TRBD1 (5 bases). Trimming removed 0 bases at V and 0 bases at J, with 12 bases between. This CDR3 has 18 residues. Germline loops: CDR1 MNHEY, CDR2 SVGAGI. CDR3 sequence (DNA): TGTGCCAGCAGTTACTCGAGCGGGGCGAGCTCCTATAATTCACCCCTCCACTTT. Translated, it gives CASSYSSGASSYNSPLHF.

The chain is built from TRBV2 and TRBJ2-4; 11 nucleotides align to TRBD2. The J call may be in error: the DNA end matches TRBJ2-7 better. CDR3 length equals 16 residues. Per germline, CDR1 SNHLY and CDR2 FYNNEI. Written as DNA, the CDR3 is TGTGCCAGCAGTCCTGTTGTTACTAGCGGGAGCGACGAGCAGTACTTC. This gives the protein CASSPVVTSGSDEQYF.

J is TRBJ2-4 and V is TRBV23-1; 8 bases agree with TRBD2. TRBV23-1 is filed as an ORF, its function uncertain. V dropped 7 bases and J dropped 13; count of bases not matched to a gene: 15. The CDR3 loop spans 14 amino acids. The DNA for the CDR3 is TGCGCCAGCAAGAATAGCGGGGTGGGAGACGGGCAGTACTTC. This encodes CASKNSGVGDGQYF.

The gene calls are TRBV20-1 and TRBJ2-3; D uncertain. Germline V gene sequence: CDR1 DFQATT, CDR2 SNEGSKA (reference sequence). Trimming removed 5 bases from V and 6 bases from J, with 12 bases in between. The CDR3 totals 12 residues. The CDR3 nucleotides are TGCAGTGCTCGTCGTAGTCAGGATACGCAGTATTTT. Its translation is CSARRSQDTQYF.

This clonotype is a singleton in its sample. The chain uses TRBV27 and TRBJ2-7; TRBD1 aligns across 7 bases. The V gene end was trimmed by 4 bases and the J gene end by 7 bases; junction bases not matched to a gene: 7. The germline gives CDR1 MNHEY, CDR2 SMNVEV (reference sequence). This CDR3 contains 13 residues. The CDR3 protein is CASSWGQTQEQYF. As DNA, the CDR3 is TGTGCCAGCAGTTGGGGACAGACGCAAGAGCAGTACTTC.

The CDR3 DNA reads TGTGCCAGCAGCGGCACCGGGACCGGTGAGCAGTTCTTC. Protein sequence: CASSGTGTGEQFF. The gene calls are TRBV7-2 and TRBJ2-1, with D perhaps given as TRBD1 or TRBD2 (5 bases each). V was cut by 5 bases and J by 9 bases, with 14 bases left in between. This CDR3 has 13 residues. Germline CDR1 SGHTA, CDR2 FQGNSA.

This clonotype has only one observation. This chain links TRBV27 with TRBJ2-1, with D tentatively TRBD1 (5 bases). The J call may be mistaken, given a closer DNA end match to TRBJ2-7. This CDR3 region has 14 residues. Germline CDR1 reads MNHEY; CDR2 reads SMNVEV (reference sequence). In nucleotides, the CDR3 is TGTGCCAGCAGTCCCCTAGGCAGGGCGGATGAGCAGTACTTC. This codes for CASSPLGRADEQYF.

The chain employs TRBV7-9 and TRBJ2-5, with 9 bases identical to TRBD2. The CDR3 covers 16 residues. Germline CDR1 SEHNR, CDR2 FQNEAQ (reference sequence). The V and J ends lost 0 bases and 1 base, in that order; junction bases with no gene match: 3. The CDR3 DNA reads TGTGCCAGCAGCTTAGCGACGACTAGCGGCCAAGAGACCCAGTACTTC. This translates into CASSLATTSGQETQYF.

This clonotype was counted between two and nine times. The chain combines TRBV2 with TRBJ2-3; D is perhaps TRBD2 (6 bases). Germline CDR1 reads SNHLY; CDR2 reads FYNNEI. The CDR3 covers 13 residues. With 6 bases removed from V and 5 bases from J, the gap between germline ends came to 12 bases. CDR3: CASREPGLDTQYF. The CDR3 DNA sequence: TGTGCCAGCAGAGAACCGGGACTAGATACGCAGTATTTT.

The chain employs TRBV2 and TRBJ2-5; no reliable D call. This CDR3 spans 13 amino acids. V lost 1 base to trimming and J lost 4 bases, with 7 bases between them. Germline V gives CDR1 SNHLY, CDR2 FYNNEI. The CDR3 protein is CASSEGSVETQYF. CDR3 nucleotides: TGTGCCAGCAGTGAAGGGTCTGTAGAGACCCAGTACTTC.

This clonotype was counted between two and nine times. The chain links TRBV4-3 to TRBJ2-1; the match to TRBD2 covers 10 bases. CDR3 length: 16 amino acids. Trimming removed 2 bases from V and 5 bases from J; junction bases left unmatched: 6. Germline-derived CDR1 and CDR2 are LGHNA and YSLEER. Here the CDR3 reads CASSQLAGVQHNEQFF. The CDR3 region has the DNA TGCGCCAGCAGCCAACTAGCGGGAGTTCAGCACAATGAGCAGTTCTTC.

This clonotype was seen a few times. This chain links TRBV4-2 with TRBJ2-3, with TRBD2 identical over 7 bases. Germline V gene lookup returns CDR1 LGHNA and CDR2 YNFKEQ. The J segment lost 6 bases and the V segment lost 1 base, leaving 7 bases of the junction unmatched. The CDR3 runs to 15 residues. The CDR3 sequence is CASSQVGGAVDTQYF. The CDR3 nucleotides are TGTGCCAGCAGCCAAGTGGGAGGGGCGGTCGATACGCAGTATTTT.

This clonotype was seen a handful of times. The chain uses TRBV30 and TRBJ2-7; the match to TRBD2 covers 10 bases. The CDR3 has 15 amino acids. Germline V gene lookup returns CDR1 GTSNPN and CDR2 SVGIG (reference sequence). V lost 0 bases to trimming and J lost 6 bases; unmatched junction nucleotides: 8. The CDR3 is CAWSVLSSGSREQYF. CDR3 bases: TGTGCCTGGAGTGTCCTCTCTAGCGGGAGTCGCGAGCAGTACTTC.

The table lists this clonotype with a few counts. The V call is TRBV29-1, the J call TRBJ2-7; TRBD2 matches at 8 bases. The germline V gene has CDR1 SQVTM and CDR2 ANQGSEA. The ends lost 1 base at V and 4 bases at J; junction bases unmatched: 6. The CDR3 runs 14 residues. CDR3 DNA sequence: TGCAGCGTTGAAGTCGGGGGGGGGTCTTACGAGCAGTACTTC. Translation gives CSVEVGGGSYEQYF.

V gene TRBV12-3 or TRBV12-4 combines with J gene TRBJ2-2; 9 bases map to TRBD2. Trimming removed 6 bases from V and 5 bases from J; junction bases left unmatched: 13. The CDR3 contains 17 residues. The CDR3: CASSLGLAGWGTGELFF. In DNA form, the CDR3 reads TGTGCCAGCAGCCTAGGGCTAGCGGGATGGGGGACCGGGGAGCTGTTTTTT.

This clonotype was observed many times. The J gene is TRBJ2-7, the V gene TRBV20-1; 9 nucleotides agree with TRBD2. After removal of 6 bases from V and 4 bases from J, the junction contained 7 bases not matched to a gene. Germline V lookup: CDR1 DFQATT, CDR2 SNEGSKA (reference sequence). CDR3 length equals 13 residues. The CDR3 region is CSAPAGGTYEQYF. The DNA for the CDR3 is TGCAGTGCCCCAGCGGGAGGCACGTACGAGCAGTACTTC.

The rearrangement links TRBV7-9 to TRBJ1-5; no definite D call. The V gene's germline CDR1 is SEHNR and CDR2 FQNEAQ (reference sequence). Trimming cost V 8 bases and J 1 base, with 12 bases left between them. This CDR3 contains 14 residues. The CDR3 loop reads CASGWGVSNQPQHF. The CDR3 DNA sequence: TGTGCCAGCGGGTGGGGTGTAAGCAATCAGCCCCAGCATTTT.

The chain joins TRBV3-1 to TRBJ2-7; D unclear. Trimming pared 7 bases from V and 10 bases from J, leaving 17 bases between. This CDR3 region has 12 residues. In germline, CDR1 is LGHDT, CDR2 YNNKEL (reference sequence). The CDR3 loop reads CASIHSSNTQYF. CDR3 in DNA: TGTGCCAGCATCCATAGTAGTAACACTCAGTACTTC.

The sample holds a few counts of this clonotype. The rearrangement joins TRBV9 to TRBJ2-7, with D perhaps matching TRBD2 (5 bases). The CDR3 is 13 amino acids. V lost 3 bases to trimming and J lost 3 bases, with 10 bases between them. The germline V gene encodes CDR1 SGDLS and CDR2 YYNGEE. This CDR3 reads CASSGGVGYEQYF. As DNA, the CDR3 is TGTGCCAGCAGCGGGGGAGTTGGCTACGAGCAGTACTTC.

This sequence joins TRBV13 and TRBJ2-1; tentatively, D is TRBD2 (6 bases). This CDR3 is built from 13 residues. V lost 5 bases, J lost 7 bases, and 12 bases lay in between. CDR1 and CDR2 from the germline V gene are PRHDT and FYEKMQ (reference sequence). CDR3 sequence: CASSPGLPNEQFF. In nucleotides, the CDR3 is TGTGCCAGCAGCCCTGGACTACCAAATGAGCAGTTCTTC.